The present TCR beta chain was sequenced within a study of identical twins. Study results and caveats: Out-of-frame alpha sequences shared by twins showed excess low generation probability. Cord blood beta clonotypes that were abundant carried fewer insertions, and memory repertoires showed no such trend.

Healthy Caucasian donors formed the entire cohort. This clonotype was observed at least ten times. The antigen remains unidentified. One entry per CDR3 protein, called by TCRdb with MiXCR from the 5' RACE reads. The sample includes some 590,000 distinct CDR3 sequences, roughly 9.9% of them seen just once. The CDR3 sequence is 15 residues long. The J segment lost 2 bases and the V segment lost 5 bases, leaving 6 bases of the junction unmatched. The same sample was also studied in work on yellow fever vaccine responses in identical twins. That source reports: In identical twins, vaccine T cell responses appeared partly shared and partly individual.

This clonotype was obtained from a woman in her late teens or twenties in good health. Sequencing used PBMCs. The chain is built from TRBV12-3 or TRBV12-4 and TRBJ2-1, with TRBD1 matching over 7 bases. The CDR3 loop reads CASSGPGTAYNEQFF. The DNA for the CDR3 is TGTGCCAGCAGTGGACCCGGGACAGCCTACAATGAGCAGTTCTTC.